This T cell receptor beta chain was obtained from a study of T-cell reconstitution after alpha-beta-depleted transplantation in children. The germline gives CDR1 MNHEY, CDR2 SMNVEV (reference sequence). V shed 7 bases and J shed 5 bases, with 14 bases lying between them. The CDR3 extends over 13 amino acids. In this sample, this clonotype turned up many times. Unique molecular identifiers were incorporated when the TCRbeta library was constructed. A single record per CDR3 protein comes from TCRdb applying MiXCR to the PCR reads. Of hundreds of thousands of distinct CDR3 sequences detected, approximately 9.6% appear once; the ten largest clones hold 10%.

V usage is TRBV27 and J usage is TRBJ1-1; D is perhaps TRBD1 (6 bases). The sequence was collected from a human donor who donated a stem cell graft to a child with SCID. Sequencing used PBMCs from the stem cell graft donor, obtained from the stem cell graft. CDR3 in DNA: TGTGCCAGCAAGAAACAGGGAGGTACTGAAGCTTTCTTT. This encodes CASKKQGGTEAFF.